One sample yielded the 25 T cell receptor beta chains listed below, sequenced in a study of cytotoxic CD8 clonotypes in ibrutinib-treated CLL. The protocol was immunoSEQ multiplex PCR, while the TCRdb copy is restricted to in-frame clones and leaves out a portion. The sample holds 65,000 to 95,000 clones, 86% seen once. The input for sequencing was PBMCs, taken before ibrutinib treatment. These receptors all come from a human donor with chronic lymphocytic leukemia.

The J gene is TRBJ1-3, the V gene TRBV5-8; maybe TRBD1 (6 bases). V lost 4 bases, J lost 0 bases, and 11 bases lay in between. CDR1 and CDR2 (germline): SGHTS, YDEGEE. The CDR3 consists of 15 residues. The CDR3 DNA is TGTGCCAGCAGCCCCTTCAGGGGCTCTGGAAACACCATATATTTT. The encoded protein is CASSPFRGSGNTIYF.

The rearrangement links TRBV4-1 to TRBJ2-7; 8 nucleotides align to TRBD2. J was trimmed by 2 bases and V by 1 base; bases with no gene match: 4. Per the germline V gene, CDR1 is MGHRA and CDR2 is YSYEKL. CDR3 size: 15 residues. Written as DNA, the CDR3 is TGCGCCAGCAGCCAAGGGGTAGCGGGAACCTACGAGCAGTACTTC. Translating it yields CASSQGVAGTYEQYF.

The CDR3 spells CARSIQGFATNEKLFF. For the CDR3, the DNA is TGTGCCAGATCTATACAGGGGTTTGCAACTAATGAAAAACTGTTTTTT. This chain links TRBV21-1 with TRBJ1-4; the listed D gene, TRBD1, was not tested against the DNA. TRBV21-1 is a pseudogene. The CDR3 consists of 16 residues.

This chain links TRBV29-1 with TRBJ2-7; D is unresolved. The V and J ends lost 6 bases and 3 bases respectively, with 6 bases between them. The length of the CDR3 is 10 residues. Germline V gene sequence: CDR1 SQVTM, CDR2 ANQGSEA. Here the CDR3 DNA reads TGCAGCGTCAAAGACTACGAGCAGTACTTC. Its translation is CSVKDYEQYF.

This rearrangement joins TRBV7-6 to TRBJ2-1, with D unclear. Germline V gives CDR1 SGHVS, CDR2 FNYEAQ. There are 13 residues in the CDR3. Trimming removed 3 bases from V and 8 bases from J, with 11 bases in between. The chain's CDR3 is CASSFSRVYEQFF. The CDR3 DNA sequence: TGTGCCAGCAGCTTCTCTAGAGTCTATGAGCAGTTCTTC.

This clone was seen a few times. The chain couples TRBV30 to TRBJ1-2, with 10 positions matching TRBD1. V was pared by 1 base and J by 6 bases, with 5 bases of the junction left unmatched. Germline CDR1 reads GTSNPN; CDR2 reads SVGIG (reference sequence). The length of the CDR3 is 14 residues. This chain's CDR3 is CAWSADRGTDGYTF. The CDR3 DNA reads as TGTGCCTGGAGTGCGGACAGGGGGACAGATGGCTACACCTTC. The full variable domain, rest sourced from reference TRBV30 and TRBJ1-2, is SQTIHQWPATLVQPVGSPLSLECTVEGTSNPNLYWYRQAAGRGLQLLFYSVGIGQISSEVPQNLSASRPQDRQFILSSKKLLLSDSGFYLCAWSADRGTDGYTFGSGTRLTVV.

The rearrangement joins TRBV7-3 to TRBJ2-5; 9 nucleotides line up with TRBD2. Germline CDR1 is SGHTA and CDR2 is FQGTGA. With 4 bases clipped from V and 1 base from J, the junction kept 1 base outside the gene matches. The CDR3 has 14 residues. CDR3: CASSYSGSQETQYF. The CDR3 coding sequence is TGTGCCAGCAGCTATAGCGGGAGCCAAGAGACCCAGTACTTC.

The CDR3: CSVEAHQGSEQYF. DNA for the CDR3: TGCAGCGTTGAAGCGCATCAGGGGAGTGAGCAGTACTTC. This rearrangement joins TRBV29-1 to TRBJ2-7, with TRBD1 as a possible D gene (6 bases). Germline loops: CDR1 SQVTM, CDR2 ANQGSEA. This CDR3 has 13 residues. Trimming left V 1 base short and J 7 bases short, with 14 bases between.

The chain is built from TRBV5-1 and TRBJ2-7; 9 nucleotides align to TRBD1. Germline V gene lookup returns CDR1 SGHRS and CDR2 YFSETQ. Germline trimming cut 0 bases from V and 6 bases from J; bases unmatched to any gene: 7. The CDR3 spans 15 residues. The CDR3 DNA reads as TGCGCCAGCAGCTTGGAAGGGGACAGGGCATCCGAGCAGTACTTC. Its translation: CASSLEGDRASEQYF.

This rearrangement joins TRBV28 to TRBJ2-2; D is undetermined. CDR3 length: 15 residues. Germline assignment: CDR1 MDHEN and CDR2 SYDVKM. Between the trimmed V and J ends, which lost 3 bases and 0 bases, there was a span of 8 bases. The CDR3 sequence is CASSFYYTNTGELFF. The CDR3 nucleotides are TGTGCCAGCAGTTTCTACTACACGAACACCGGGGAGCTGTTTTTT.

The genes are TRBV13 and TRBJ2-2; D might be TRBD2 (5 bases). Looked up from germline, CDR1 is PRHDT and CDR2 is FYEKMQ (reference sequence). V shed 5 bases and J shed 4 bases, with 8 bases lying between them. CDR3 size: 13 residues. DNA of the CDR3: TGTGCCAGCAGCCCCACTAGCACCGGGGAGCTGTTTTTT. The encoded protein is CASSPTSTGELFF.

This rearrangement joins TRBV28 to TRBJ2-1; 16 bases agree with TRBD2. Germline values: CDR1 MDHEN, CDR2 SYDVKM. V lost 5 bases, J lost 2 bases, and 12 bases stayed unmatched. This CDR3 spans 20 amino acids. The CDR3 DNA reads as TGTGCCAGCAGTGGGCATCCCGGGACTAGCGGGAGGGCGACCTACAATGAGCAGTTCTTC. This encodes CASSGHPGTSGRATYNEQFF.

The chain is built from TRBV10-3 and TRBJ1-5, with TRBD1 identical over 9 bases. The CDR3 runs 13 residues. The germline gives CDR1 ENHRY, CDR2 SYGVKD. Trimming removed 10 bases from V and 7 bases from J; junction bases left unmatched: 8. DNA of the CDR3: TGTGCCACCACAGGGGGCGGGGGCCAGCCCCAGCATTTT. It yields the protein CATTGGGGQPQHF.

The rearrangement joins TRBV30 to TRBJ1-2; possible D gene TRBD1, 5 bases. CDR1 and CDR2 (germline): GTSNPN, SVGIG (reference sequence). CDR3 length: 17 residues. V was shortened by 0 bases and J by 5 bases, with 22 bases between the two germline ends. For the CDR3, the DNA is TGTGCCTGGAGTGTCTTCGAATCCGGGGGTTTTCGGTATGGCTACACCTTC. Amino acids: CAWSVFESGGFRYGYTF.

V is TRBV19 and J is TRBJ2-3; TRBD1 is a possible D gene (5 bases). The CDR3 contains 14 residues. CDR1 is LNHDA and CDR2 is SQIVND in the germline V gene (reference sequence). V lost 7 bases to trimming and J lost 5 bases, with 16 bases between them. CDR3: CASNPSIQVDTQYF. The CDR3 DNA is TGTGCCAGTAACCCTTCGATACAGGTAGATACGCAGTATTTT. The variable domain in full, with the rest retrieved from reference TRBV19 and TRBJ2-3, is DGGITQSPKYLFRKEGQNVTLSCEQNLNHDAMYWYRQDPGQGLRLIYYSQIVNDFQKGDIAEGYSVSREKKESFPLTVTSAQKNPTAFYLCASNPSIQVDTQYFGPGTRLTVL.

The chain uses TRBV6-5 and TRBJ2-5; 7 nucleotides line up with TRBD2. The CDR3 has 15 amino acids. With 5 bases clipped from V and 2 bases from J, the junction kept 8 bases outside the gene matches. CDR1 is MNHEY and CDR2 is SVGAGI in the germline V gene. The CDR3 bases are TGTGCCAGCAGTCTGAGCGGGACGGAACAAGAGACCCAGTACTTC. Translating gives CASSLSGTEQETQYF.

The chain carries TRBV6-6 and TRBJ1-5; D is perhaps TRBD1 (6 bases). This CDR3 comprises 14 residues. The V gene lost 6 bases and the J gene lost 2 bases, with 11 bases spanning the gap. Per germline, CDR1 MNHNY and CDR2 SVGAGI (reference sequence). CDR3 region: CASSRGQGNQPQHF. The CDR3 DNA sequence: TGTGCCAGCAGCCGGGGGCAAGGCAATCAGCCCCAGCATTTT.

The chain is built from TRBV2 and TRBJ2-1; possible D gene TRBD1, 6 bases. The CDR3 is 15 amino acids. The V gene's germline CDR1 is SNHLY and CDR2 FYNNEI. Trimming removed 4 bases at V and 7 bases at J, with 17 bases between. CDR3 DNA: TGTGCCAGCAGTGTACACGGGACACTTGGGAATGAGCAGTTCTTC. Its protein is CASSVHGTLGNEQFF.

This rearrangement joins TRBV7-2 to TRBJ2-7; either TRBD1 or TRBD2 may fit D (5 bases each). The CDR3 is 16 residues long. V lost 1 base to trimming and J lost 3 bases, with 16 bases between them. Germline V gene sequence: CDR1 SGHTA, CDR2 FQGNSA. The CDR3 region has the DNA TGTGCCAGCAGCTTAGTAGGGGAGACATTAAGCTACGAGCAGTACTTC. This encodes CASSLVGETLSYEQYF.

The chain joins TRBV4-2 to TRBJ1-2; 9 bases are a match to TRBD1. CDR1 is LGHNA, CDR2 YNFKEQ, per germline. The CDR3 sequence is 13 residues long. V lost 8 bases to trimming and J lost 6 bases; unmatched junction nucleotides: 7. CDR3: CASGRDREDGYTF. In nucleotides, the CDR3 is TGTGCCAGCGGAAGGGACAGGGAGGATGGCTACACCTTC.

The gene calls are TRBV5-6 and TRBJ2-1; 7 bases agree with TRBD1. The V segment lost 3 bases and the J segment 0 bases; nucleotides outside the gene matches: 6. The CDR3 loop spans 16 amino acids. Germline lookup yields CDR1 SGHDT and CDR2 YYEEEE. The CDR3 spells CASSWGQLSSYNEQFF. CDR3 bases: TGTGCCAGCAGCTGGGGACAGCTGAGCTCCTACAATGAGCAGTTCTTC.

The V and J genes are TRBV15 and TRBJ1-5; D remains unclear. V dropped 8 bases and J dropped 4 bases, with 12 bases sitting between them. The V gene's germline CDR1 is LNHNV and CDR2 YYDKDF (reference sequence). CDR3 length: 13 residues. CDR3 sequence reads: CATSENWNQPQHF. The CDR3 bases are TGTGCCACCTCAGAAAACTGGAATCAGCCCCAGCATTTT.

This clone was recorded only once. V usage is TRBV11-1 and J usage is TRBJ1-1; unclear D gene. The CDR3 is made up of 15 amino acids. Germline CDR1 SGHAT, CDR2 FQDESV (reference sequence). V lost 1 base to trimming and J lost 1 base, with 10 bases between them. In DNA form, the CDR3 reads TGTGCCAGCAGCTTAGGTACAGTAACGAACACTGAAGCTTTCTTT. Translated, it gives CASSLGTVTNTEAFF.

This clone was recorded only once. Written as DNA, the CDR3 is TGTGCCAGCACTGGGACAGGGTTGGATACGCAGTATTTT. Translating gives CASTGTGLDTQYF. This chain uses TRBV6-1 with TRBJ2-3; 9 bases fit TRBD1. CDR3 length: 13 amino acids. Trimming cost V 7 bases and J 6 bases; bases outside gene matches: 5. Looked up from germline, CDR1 is MNHNS and CDR2 is SASEGT.

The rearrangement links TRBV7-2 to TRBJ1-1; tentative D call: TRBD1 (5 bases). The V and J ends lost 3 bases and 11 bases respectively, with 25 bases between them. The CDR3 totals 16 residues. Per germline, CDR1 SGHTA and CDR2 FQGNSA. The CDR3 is CASSFFGGVADLGAFF. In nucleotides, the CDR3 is TGTGCCAGCAGCTTTTTCGGAGGGGTTGCTGACCTGGGGGCTTTCTTT.